This T cell receptor beta chain was sequenced in a study of Graves' ophthalmopathy and Graves' hyperthyroidism. This clonotype has just a few counts. The CDR3 is 13 amino acids. V was shortened by 8 bases and J by 3 bases, with 13 bases between the two germline ends. Per the germline V gene, CDR1 is MNHNS and CDR2 is SASEGT. The authors amplified TCR beta CDR3 regions from RNA transcripts. The workflow started with a first-round RT-PCR run with HTBI primers and then moved on to a second-round multiplex PCR. In TCRdb, the multiplex PCR reads were re-called with MiXCR into one record per CDR3 protein. Of some 400,000 distinct CDR3 sequences in the sample, around 17% were seen once.

Material: peripheral blood. This TCR was sampled from a woman between 18 and 29 years old with Graves' ophthalmopathy. The chain couples TRBV6-1 to TRBJ1-1, with D tentatively TRBD1 (6 bases). CDR3 coding DNA: TGTGCCAGCTGGAGGGGGGAGGACACTGAAGCTTTCTTT. Its protein is CASWRGEDTEAFF.